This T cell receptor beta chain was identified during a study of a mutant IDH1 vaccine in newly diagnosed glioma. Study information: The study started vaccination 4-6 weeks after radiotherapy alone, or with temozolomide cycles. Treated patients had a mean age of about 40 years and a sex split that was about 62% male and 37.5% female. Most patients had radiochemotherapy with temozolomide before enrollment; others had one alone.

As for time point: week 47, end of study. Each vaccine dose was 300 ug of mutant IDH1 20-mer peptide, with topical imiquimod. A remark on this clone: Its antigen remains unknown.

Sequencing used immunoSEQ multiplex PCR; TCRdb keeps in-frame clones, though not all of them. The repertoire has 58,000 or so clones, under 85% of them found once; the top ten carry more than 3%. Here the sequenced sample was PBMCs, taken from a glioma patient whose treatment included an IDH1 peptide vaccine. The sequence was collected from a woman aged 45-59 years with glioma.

The CDR3 coding sequence is TGTGCCAGCAGTTTTGGAGTGCCCCTCGGGGAGCAGTACTTC. Translated, it gives CASSFGVPLGEQYF. V gene TRBV27 combines with J gene TRBJ2-7, with D uncertain. The germline V and J ends were trimmed by 3 bases and 7 bases, with 16 bases remaining between them. CDR3 size: 14 residues. Germline V gene lookup returns CDR1 MNHEY and CDR2 SMNVEV (reference sequence).